This T cell receptor beta chain was sequenced in a study of PD-L1 blockade in urothelial cancer. The wider study: About nine tenths of the roughly 30 patients were men with bladder-origin urothelial cancer. Analysis of blood occurred 3 weeks (second dose) and 6 weeks after treatment start.

Each PCR contained spiked-in synthetic TCR analog templates. Profiled with immunoSEQ multiplex PCR; TCRdb holds only in-frame clones, not every one. The table has 50,000 or so clones, roughly 82% seen once; the top ten hold approximately 1.3%. Documented time point: pretreatment peripheral blood. The CDR3 extends over 12 amino acids. Germline loops: CDR1 SGHVS, CDR2 FQNEAQ. Deletions cut 5 bases from V and 4 bases from J, with 7 bases between. The rearrangement joins TRBV7-8 to TRBJ2-3; D ambiguous. The TCR sequence derives from a man between 45 and 60 years old with urothelial cancer. The sample here was PBMCs, taken around atezolizumab (anti-PD-L1) treatment. The CDR3 nucleotides read TGTGCCAGCAGCCCCTTTGCAGATACGCAGTATTTT. Its translation is CASSPFADTQYF.